A few counts support the clone carrying this T cell receptor (beta chain). Its antigen is not identified. The sample belongs to a study of T cell repertoires in cytomegalovirus infection. Study overall: Public TCR beta signatures provided an indication of both CMV infection and a matching HLA type. Notes on the study in general: HLA-C-restricted CMV-specific TCR beta clonotypes were dominant in the ex vivo response.

V gave up 3 bases and J gave up 2 bases, with 16 bases separating them. The CDR3 totals 16 residues. Germline CDR1 LNHDA, CDR2 SQIVND (reference sequence). MiXCR, run by TCRdb on the reads, gives a single entry per CDR3 protein. The profile shows about 130,000 distinct CDR3 sequences, over 30% of them singletons. This chain uses TRBV19 with TRBJ2-5; D possibly corresponds to TRBD2 (5 bases). This sequence originates from a human donor in good health (CMV status not recorded). Some clones in this sample may be carry-over from other donors' samples. Specimen: CD8+ T cells from cultured PBMCs, collected from culture after CMV antigen stimulation. In nucleotides, the CDR3 is TGTGCCAGTAGTATTTCTGCTGGACTGAGACAAGAGACCCAGTACTTC. Protein: CASSISAGLRQETQYF.